This T cell receptor beta chain stems from a study of blood T cell repertoires in COVID-19. Study background: Researchers got acute and convalescent COVID-19 samples from the United States, Italy and Spain. PBMCs, B-cell-depleted T cells, or T cells were the source of the cDNA or gDNA that made up the material.

Per the study methods: Reference gene primer amplification gave nucleated cell count estimates. The data were produced by immunoSEQ multiplex PCR, yet TCRdb's version contains in-frame clones alone and is incomplete. V and J calls and clone size follow that table, whereas D and trimming were derived from the DNA. The sample lists about 150,000 clones; 75% to 95% were seen once. From germline, CDR1 is MDHEN and CDR2 SYDVKM. The CDR3 is 14 residues long. V lost 10 bases to trimming and J lost 9 bases; unmatched junction nucleotides: 10. This receptor was taken from a man in his fifties with acute or convalescent COVID-19. The rearrangement links TRBV28 to TRBJ1-6; the match to TRBD1 covers 9 bases. What was sequenced was peripheral blood. CDR3 amino acids: CATHAGTGSSPLHF. As DNA, the CDR3 is TGTGCCACTCATGCCGGGACAGGGTCTTCACCCCTCCACTTT.